What follows is one T cell receptor (beta chain) and its context. Its cognate antigen is unknown. Just one base apart from a much larger clone, this may be a read error. The CDR3 extends over 16 amino acids. V shed 3 bases and J shed 0 bases, with 12 bases lying between them. CDR1 is ENHRY and CDR2 is SYGVKD in the germline V gene. Amplifying from RNA transcripts, the study obtained TCR beta CDR3 regions. RT-PCR with HTBI primers came first, then second-round multiplex PCR. MiXCR was run by TCRdb on the multiplex PCR reads, yielding one entry per CDR3 protein. The sample has 500,000 to 600,000 distinct CDR3 sequences, approximately 35% seen once; the top ten hold roughly 4.5%. This record comes from a study of Graves' ophthalmopathy and Graves' hyperthyroidism. Overall study findings and caveats: In blood, most expanded thyroid clonotypes above 0.001 frequency were also detected.

The clonotype originates from an adult man with Graves' hyperthyroidism. Material: peripheral blood or thyroid tissue (not recorded which). The V and J genes are TRBV10-3 and TRBJ1-5; no firm D call. CDR3 sequence (DNA): TGTGCCATCAGTGAAGAGGCAGGCGATAGCAATCAGCCCCAGCATTTT. As protein: CAISEEAGDSNQPQHF.